The 4 T cell receptor beta chains reported below all come from one sample, sequenced in a study of T cells in Graves' hyperthyroidism and ophthalmopathy. RNA transcripts gave rise to amplified TCR beta CDR3 regions. The study used the HTBI primer set for a first-round RT-PCR of the TCR CDR3. Each CDR3 protein is one row after TCRdb ran MiXCR on the multiplex PCR reads. The table shows about 340,000 distinct CDR3 sequences, with roughly a fifth occurring only once. The sequenced sample was blood. All receptors derive from a woman between 50 and 59 years old with Graves' hyperthyroidism.

This clonotype has a count of ten or more. One end of the junction does not line up with germline, which may come from a read error. The chain joins TRBV7-3 to TRBJ1-1; a possible D gene is TRBD1 (5 bases). The germline V gene encodes CDR1 SGHTA and CDR2 FQGTGA. This CDR3 is built from 13 residues. The CDR3 DNA reads as TGTGCCAGCAGCTTAGGGCAGGACACTCAAGCTTTCTTT. It translates to CASSLGQDTQAFF.

This clonotype was seen a handful of times. The chain combines TRBV6-1 with TRBJ1-3, with D hard to call. CDR3 size: 13 residues. From germline, CDR1 is MNHNS and CDR2 SASEGT. The V end was cut by 6 bases, the J end by 0 bases, with 6 bases between. The chain's CDR3 is CASRESSGNTIYF. In DNA form, the CDR3 reads TGTGCCAGCAGGGAGAGCTCTGGAAACACCATATATTTT.

The gene calls are TRBV7-3 and TRBJ2-7; unclear D gene. The length of the CDR3 is 16 residues. The V gene lost 2 bases and the J gene lost 0 bases, with 14 bases spanning the gap. CDR1 and CDR2 from the germline V gene are SGHTA and FQGTGA. CDR3 region: CASSLSGRRLSYEQYF. The CDR3 nucleotides are TGTGCCAGCAGCTTATCGGGCAGACGCCTCTCCTACGAGCAGTACTTC.

This clonotype appeared a few times. The chain combines TRBV12-3 or TRBV12-4 with TRBJ2-2; D is unclear. V was trimmed by 3 bases and J by 6 bases, leaving 14 bases between them. CDR3 length equals 15 residues. The CDR3 nucleotides are TGTGCCAGCAGTTTTGTAGGGCCCGGCTCCGGGGAGCTGTTTTTT. Translation gives CASSFVGPGSGELFF.